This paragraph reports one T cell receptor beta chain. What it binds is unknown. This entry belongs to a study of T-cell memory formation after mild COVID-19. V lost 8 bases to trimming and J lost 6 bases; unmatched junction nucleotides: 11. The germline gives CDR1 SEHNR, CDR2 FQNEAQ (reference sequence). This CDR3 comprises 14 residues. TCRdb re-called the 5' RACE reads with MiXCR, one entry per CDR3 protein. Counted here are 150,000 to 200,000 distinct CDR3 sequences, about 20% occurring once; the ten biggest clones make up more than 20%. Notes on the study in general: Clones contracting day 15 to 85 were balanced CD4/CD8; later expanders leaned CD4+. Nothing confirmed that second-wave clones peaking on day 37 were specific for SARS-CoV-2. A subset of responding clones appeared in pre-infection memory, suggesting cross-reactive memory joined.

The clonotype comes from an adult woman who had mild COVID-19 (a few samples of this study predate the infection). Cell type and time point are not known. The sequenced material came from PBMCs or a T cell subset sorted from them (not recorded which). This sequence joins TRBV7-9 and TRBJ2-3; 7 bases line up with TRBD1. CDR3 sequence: CASGSGQITDTQYF. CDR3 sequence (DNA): TGTGCCAGCGGGTCGGGACAGATTACGGATACGCAGTATTTT.